The T cell receptor (beta chain) under discussion was sequenced for a study of stem cell transplantation in POMP-related autoinflammatory disease. General study results and limits: A trend toward lower repertoire diversity and greater clonality appeared in every analyzed T-cell subset of PRAID patients. Patients with PRAID showed a restricted number of unique TRB V-J gene pairings.

TCRdb's copy holds only in-frame clones and misses some; the assay was immunoSEQ multiplex PCR. The sample holds 33,000 or so clones, around 88% seen once. CDR1 and CDR2 (germline): MNHNS, SASEGT. V gave up 2 bases and J gave up 5 bases, with 13 bases separating them. The CDR3 is 15 residues long. This clone is a singleton in its sample. Its antigen is as yet unknown. This chain links TRBV6-1 with TRBJ1-5, with D possibly being TRBD1 (5 bases). The input for sequencing was CD4+ T cells from PBMCs, taken before stem cell transplantation. This TCR derives from a human donor with POMP-related autoinflammation and immune dysregulation (PRAID). Written as DNA, the CDR3 is TGTGCCAGCAGTGAAAAAAGGGGCTGGGATCAGCCCCAGCATTTT. Amino acid sequence: CASSEKRGWDQPQHF.